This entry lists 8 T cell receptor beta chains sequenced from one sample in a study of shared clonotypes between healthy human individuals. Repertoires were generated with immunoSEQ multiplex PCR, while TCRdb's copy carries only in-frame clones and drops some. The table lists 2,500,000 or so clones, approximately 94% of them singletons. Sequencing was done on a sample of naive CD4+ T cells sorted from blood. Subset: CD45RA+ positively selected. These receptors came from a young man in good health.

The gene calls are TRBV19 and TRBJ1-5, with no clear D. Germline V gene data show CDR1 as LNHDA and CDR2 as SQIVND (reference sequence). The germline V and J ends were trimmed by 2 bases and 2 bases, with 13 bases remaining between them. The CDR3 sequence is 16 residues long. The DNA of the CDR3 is TGTGCCAGTAGTATATTTACGGCCCAGGGCAATCAGCCCCAGCATTTT. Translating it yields CASSIFTAQGNQPQHF.

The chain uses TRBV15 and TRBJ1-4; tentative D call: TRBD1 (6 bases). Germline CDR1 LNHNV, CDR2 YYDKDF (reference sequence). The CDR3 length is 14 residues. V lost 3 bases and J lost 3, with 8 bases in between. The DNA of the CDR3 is TGTGCCACCAGCAGGCGGACAGCTAATGAAAAACTGTTTTTT. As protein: CATSRRTANEKLFF.

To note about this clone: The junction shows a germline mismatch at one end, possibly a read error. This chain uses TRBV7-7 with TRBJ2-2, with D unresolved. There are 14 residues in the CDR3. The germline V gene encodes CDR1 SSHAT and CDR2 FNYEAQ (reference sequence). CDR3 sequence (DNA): TGTGCTAGCAGCTTAGTTGCGAACACCGGGGAGCTGTTTTTT. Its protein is CASSLVANTGELFF.

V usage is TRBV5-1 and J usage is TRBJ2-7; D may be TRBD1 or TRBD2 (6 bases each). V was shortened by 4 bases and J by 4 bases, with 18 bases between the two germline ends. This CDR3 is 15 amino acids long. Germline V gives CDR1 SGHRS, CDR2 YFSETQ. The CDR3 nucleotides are TGCGCCAGCAGCCTCGGGGGCGCGGGGAGGTACGAGCAGTACTTC. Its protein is CASSLGGAGRYEQYF.

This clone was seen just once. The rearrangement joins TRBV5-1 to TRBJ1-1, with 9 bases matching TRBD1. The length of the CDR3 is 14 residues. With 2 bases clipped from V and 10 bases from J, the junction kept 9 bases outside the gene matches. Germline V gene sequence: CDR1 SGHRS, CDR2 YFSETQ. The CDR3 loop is CASSLGEPGQGAFF. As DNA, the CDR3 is TGCGCCAGCAGCTTAGGAGAACCGGGACAGGGAGCTTTCTTT.

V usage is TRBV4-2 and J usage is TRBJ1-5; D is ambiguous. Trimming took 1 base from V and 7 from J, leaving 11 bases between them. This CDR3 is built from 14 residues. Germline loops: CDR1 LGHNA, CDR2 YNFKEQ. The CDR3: CASSQVDSGQPQHF. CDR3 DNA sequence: TGTGCCAGCAGCCAAGTCGATAGTGGGCAGCCCCAGCATTTT.

CDR3: CASSSYATNEKLFF. CDR3 sequence (DNA): TGTGCCAGCAGCTCTTATGCAACTAATGAAAAACTGTTTTTT. The chain links TRBV9 to TRBJ1-4; D gene ambiguous. Germline loops: CDR1 SGDLS, CDR2 YYNGEE. This CDR3 spans 14 amino acids. Trimming cost V 4 bases and J 0 bases, with 7 bases left between them.

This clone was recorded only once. The CDR3 nucleotides read TGTGCCAGCAGACTTGCAGGCCAGGGAGCCTACGAGCAGTACTTC. This translates into CASRLAGQGAYEQYF. The chain carries TRBV2 and TRBJ2-7, with D tentatively TRBD1 or TRBD2 (5 bases each). Germline V gene sequence: CDR1 SNHLY, CDR2 FYNNEI. Trimming pared 6 bases from V and 2 bases from J, leaving 17 bases between. CDR3 length equals 15 residues.